This TCR beta chain was obtained from a study of shared clonotypes between healthy human individuals. Terminally differentiated effector memory CD45RA+ cells were excluded from the naive CD8 cells, which were CD45RO-negative and positively selected for CCR7. Genomic DNA of every subset was divided equally among multiple immunoSEQ plates. Assay used: immunoSEQ multiplex PCR; TCRdb lists only in-frame clones, some missing. The sample holds around 1.9 million clones; around 93% are singletons and the top ten take about 1.6%. This CDR3 is built from 13 residues. The germline CDR1 and CDR2 sequences are MDHEN and SYDVKM. V dropped 7 bases and J dropped 5 bases, with 12 bases sitting between them. As for this clone: Its antigen is not identified.

Overall study findings and caveats: The expectation was that sequencing depth would affect clonotype sharing among donors. Donors were few, which limited the genetic and exposure-history diversity represented. Around 5% of naive CD4 clonotypes were shared across four donors.

This receptor was identified in a man younger than 35 in good health. Some clones in this sample may be carry-over from other donors' samples. The V gene is TRBV28, the J gene TRBJ1-5; D not resolved. Sequenced: naive CD8+ T cells from PBMCs. CDR3: CASTLLPYQPQHF. CDR3 DNA sequence: TGTGCCAGCACCCTCCTCCCCTATCAGCCCCAGCATTTT.